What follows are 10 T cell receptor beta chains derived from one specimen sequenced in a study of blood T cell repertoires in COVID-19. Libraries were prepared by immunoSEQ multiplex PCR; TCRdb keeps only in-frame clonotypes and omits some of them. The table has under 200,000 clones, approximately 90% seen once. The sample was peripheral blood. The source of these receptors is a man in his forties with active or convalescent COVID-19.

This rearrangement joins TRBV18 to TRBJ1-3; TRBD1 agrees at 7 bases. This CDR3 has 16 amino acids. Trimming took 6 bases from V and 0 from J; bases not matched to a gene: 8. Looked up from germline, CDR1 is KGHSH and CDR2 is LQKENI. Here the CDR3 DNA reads TGTGCCAGCTCCCCTTCGACAGGGATCTCTGGAAACACCATATATTTT. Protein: CASSPSTGISGNTIYF.

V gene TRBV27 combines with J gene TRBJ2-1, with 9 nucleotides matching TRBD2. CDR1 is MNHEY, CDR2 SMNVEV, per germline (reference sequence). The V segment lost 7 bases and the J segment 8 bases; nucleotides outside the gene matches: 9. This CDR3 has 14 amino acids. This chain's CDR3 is CASIGAGGRYEQFF. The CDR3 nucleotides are TGTGCCAGCATAGGGGCGGGAGGGCGATATGAGCAGTTCTTC.

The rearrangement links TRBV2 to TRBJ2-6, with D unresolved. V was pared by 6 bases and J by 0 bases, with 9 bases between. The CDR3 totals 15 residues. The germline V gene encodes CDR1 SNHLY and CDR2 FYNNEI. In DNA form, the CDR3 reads TGTGCCAGCAGGAAGCTAGACTCTGGGGCCAACGTCCTGACTTTC. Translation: CASRKLDSGANVLTF.

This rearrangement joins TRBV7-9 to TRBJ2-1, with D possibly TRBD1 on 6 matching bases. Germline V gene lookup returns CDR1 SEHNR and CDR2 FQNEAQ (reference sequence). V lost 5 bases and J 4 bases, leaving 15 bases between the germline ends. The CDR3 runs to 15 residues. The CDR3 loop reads CASSLTGQSYNEQFF. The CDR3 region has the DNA TGTGCCAGCAGCCTGACCGGACAGAGTTACAATGAGCAGTTCTTC.

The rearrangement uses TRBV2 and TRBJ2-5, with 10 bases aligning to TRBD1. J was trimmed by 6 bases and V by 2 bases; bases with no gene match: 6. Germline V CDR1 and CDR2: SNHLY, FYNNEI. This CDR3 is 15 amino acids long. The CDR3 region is CASSETWGQGKTQYF. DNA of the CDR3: TGTGCCAGCAGTGAAACATGGGGACAGGGGAAGACCCAGTACTTC. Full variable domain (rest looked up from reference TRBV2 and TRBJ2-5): EPEVTQTPSHQVTQMGQEVILRCVPISNHLYFYWYRQILGQKVEFLVSFYNNEISEKSEIFDDQFSVERPDGSNFTLKIRSTKLEDSAMYFCASSETWGQGKTQYFGPGTRLLVL.

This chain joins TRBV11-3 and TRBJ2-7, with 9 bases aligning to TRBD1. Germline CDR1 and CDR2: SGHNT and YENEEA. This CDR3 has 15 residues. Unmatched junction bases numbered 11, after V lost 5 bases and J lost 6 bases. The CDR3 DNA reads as TGTGCCAGCAGCCTCTCCGGGACAGGGATAGTCGAGCAGTACTTC. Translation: CASSLSGTGIVEQYF.

CDR3: CASSQVSNTEAFF. Written as DNA, the CDR3 is TGTGCCAGCAGCCAGGTGTCGAACACTGAAGCTTTCTTT. This chain joins TRBV7-9 and TRBJ1-1; no firm D call. The germline V gene has CDR1 SEHNR and CDR2 FQNEAQ (reference sequence). With 5 bases removed from V and 1 base from J, the gap between germline ends came to 8 bases. The CDR3 has 13 residues.

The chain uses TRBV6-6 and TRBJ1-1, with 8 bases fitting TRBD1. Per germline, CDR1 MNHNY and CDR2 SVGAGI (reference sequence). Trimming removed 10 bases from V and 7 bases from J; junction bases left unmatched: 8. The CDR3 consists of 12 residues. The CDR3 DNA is TGTGCCACGAGGACAGGGCTTCTTGAAGCTTTCTTT. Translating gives CATRTGLLEAFF.

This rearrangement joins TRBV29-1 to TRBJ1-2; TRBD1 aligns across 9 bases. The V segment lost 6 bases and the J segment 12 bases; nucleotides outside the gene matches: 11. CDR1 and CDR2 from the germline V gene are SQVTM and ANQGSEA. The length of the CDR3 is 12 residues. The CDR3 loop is CSVSTGGPTNTF. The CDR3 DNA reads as TGCAGCGTATCTACAGGGGGCCCGACAAACACCTTC.

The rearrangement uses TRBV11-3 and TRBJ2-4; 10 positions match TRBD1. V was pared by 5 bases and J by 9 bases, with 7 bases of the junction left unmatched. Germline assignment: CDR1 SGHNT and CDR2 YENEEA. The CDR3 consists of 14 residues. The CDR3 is CASSQDRGPGIQYF. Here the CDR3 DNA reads TGTGCCAGCAGCCAAGACAGGGGGCCCGGCATTCAGTACTTC.